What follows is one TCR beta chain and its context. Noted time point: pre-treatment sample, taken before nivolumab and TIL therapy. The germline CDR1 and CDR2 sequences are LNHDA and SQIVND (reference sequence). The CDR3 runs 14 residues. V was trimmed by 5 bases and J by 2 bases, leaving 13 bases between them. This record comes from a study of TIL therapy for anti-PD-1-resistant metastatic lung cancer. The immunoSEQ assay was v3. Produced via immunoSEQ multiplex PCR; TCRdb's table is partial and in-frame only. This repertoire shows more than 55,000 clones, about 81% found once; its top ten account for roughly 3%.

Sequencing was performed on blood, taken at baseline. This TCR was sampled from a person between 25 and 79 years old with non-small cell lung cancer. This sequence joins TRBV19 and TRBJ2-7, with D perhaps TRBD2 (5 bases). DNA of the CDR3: TGTGCCAGTAGTCGTCGAGGGTTAACCTACGAGCAGTACTTC. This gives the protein CASSRRGLTYEQYF.